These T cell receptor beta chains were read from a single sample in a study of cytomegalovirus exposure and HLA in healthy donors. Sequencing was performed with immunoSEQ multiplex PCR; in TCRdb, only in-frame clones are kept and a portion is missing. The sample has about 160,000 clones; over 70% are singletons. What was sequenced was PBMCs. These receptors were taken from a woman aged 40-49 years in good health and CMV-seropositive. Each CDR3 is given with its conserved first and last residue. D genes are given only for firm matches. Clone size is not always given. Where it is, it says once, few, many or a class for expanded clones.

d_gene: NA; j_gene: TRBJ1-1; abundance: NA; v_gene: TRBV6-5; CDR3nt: TGTGCCAGCACGCGGAACACTGAAGCTTTCTTT; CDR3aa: CASTRNTEAFF
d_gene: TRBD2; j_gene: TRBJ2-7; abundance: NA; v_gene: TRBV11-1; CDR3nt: TGTGCCAGCAGCTTAACCCCGGGACTAGCTAACCCAATCGATTACGAGCAGTACTTC; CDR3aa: CASSLTPGLANPIDYEQYF
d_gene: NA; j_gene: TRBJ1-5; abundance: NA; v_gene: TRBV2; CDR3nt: TGTGCCAGCAGTGAAGAACCAGGGGCTCAGCCCCAGCATTTT; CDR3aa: CASSEEPGAQPQHF
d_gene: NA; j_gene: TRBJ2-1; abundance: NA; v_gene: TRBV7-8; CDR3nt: TGTGCCAGCAGTCGACAGTTCACCTCCTACAATGAGCAGTTCTTC; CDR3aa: CASSRQFTSYNEQFF
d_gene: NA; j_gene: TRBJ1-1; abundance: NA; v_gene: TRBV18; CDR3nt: TGTGCCAGCTCACCAGTATTCACTGAAGCTTTCTTT; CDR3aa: CASSPVFTEAFF
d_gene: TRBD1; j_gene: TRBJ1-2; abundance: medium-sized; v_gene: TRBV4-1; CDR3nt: TGCGCCAGCAGCCAAGTAGGGACAGGGAAGGGCTTAGATGGCTACACCTTC; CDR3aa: CASSQVGTGKGLDGYTF
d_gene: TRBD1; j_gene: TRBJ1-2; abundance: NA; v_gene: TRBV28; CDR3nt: TGTGCCAGCAGCGAAACAGGGGCTGGCTACACCTTC; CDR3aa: CASSETGAGYTF
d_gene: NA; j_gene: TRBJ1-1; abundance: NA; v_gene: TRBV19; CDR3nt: TGTGCCAGTAGTATGGGTCTGGGGCATAGGGGCACTGAAGCTTTCTTT; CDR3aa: CASSMGLGHRGTEAFF
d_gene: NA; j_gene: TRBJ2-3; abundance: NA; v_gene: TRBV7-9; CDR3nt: TGTGCCAGCAGCTTGGGGGCCGGGGGCACAGATACGCAGTATTTT; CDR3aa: CASSLGAGGTDTQYF
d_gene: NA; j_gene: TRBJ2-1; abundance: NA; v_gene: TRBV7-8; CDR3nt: TGTGCCAGCAGCTTGGGAGAGTTACTCAATGAGCAGTTCTTC; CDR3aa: CASSLGELLNEQFF
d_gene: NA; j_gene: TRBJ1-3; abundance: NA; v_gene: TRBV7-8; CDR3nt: TGTGCCAGCAGCCGCGGGACCCTGGGTGGAAACACCATATATTTT; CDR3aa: CASSRGTLGGNTIYF
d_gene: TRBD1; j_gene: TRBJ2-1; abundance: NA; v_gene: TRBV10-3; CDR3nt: TGTGCCATTGATGCCGGGACAGGGAATGAGCAGTTCTTC; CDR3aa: CAIDAGTGNEQFF
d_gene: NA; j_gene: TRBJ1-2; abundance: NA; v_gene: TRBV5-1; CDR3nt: TGCGCCAGCAGCTTAGACGGGAGGACGAACTATGGCTACACCTTC; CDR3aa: CASSLDGRTNYGYTF
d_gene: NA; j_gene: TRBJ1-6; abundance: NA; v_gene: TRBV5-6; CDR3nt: TGTGCCAGCAGCTTGGTGGGCGTTAATTCACCCCTCCACTTT; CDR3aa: CASSLVGVNSPLHF
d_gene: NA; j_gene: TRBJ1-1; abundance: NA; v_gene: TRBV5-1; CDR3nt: TGCGCCAGCAGCTTTTATCAGGGCTTGAACACTGAAGCTTTCTTT; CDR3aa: CASSFYQGLNTEAFF
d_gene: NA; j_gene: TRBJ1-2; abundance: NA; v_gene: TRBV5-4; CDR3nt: TGTGCCAGCAGCTTGGATCCGGGGTCCTATGGCTACACCTTC; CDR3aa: CASSLDPGSYGYTF
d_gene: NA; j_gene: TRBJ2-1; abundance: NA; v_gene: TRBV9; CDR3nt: TGTGCCAGCAGCCCCTCCGGTTCCTACAATGAGCAGTTCTTC; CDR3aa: CASSPSGSYNEQFF
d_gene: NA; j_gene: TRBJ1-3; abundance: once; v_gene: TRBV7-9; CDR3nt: TGTGCCAGCAGCCTCGGGATCTCTGGAAACACCATATATTTT; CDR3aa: CASSLGISGNTIYF
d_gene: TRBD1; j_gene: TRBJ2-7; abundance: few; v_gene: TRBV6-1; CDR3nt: TGTGCCAGCACCCAGACAGGGTCCGAGCAGTACTTC; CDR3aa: CASTQTGSEQYF
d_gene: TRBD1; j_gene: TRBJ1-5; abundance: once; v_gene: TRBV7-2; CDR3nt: TGTGCCAGCAGCCGAGGAGGGGGCAGGCAGCCCCAGCATTTT; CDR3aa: CASSRGGGRQPQHF
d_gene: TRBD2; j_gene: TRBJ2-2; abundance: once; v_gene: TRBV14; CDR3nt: TGTGCCAGCAGCCAAGACAAGCGGGGATTCAACACCGGGGAGCTGTTTTTT; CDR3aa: CASSQDKRGFNTGELFF
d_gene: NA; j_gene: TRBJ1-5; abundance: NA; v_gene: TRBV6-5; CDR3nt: TGTGCCAGCAGTCCTACAGGTATTAGCAATCAGCCCCAGCATTTT; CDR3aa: CASSPTGISNQPQHF
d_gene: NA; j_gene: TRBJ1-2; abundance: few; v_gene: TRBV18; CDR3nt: TGTGCCAGCTCACCACGTGACAGTGAGAACACCTATGGCTACACCTTC; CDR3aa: CASSPRDSENTYGYTF
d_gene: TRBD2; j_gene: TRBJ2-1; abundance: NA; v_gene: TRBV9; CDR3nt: TGTGCCAGCAGCGTAGCTCTTTTGGGTAGCGGGGACAATGAGCAGTTCTTC; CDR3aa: CASSVALLGSGDNEQFF
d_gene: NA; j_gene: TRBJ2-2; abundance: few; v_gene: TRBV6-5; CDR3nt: TGTGCCAGCGGGCCGGCAGCCGGGGAGCTGTTTTTT; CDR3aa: CASGPAAGELFF
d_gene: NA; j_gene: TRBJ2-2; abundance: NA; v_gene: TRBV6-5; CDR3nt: TGTGCCAGCCGAAACCAACGGGCCGGGGAGCTGTTTTTT; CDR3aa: CASRNQRAGELFF
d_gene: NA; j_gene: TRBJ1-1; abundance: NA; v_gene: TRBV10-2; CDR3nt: TGCGCCAGCAGTGACAGGGGATACACTGAAGCTTTCTTT; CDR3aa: CASSDRGYTEAFF
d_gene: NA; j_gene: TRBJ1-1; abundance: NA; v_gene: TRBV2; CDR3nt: TGTGCCAGCAGGGGTAAGACAGTTCTGAACACTGAAGCTTTCTTT; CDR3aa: CASRGKTVLNTEAFF
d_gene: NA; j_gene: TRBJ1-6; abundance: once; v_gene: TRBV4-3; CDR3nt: TGCGCCAGCAGCCAAGACTATGGTTTGACGGGGAATTCACCCCTCCACTTT; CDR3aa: CASSQDYGLTGNSPLHF
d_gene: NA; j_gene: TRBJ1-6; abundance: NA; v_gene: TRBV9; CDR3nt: TGTGCCAGCAGCGTGGTGGGGACATATAATTCACCCCTCCACTTT; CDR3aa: CASSVVGTYNSPLHF
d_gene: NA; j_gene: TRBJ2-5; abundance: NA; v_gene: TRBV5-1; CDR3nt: TGCGCCAGCAGCTCCCAGGGATGGCTAGAGACCCAGTACTTC; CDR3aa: CASSSQGWLETQYF
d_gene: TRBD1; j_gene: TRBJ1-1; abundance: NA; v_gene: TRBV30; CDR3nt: TGTCTTGGTTCAGGGGGCTTTTGGGCTTTCTTT; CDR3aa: CLGSGGFWAFF
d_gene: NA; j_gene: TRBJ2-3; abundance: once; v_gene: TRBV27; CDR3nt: TGTGCCAGCAGTTTGAGGGCGGGCACAGATACGCAGTATTTT; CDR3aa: CASSLRAGTDTQYF
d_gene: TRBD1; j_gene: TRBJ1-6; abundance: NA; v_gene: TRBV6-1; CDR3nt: TGTGCCAGCAGTGCAACAGGGGGCTTTGGTAATTCACCCCTCCACTTT; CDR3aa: CASSATGGFGNSPLHF
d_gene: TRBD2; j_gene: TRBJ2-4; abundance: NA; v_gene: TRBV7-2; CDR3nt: TGTGCCAGCAGCTTAGGATTAGCGGGGGGGCAGGTAAACATTCAGTACTTC; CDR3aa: CASSLGLAGGQVNIQYF
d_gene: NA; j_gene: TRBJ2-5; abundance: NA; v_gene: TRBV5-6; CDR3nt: TGTGCCAGCAGCTTCTCGGGTAGACAAGAGACCCAGTACTTC; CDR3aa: CASSFSGRQETQYF
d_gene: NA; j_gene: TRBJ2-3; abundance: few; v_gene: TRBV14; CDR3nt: TGTGCCAGCAGCCAAGTCCGTAGCACATATACGCAGTATTTT; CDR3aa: CASSQVRSTYTQYF
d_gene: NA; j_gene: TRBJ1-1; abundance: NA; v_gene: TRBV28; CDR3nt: TGTGCCAGCAGCCAGGGCTATTTGCACGAAGCTTTCTTT; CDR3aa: CASSQGYLHEAFF
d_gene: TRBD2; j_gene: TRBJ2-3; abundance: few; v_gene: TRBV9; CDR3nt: TGTGCCAGCAGCGCGGGGGGGGGCCCCGATACGCAGTATTTT; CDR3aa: CASSAGGGPDTQYF
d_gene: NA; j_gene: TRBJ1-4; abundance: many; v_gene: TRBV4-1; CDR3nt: TGCGCCAGCAGCCCCACTCCAACTAATGAAAAACTGTTTTTT; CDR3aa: CASSPTPTNEKLFF
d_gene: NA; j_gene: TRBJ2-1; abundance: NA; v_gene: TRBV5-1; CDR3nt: TGCGCCAGCAGCCCCCAGAGGGCAGAGCAGTTCTTC; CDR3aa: CASSPQRAEQFF
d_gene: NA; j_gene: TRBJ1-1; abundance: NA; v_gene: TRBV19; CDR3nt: TGTGCCAGTAGTATGGACTTGAACACTGAAGCTTTCTTT; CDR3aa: CASSMDLNTEAFF
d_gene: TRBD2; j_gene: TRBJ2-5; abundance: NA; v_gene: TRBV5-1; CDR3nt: TGCGCCAGCAATAGCGGGCCCGGCCAAGAGACCCAGTACTTC; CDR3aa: CASNSGPGQETQYF
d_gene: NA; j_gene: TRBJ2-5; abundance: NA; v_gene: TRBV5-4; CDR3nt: TGTGCCAGCAGCTTCGGCGACAGACAAGAGACCCAGTACTTC; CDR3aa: CASSFGDRQETQYF
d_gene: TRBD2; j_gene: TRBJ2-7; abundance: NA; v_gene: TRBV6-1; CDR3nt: TGTGCCAGCAGTAACCCGGGACTAGCGGGGTACGAGCAGTACTTC; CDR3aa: CASSNPGLAGYEQYF
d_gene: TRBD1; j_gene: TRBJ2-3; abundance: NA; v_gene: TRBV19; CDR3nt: TGTGCCAGTAGTTGGGGTGGCAGGGGGTATGCTGCGGCAGATACGCAGTATTTT; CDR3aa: CASSWGGRGYAAADTQYF
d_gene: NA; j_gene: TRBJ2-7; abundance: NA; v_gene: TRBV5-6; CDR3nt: TGTGCCAGCAGCAAGGACAGCTACGAGCAGTACTTC; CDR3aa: CASSKDSYEQYF